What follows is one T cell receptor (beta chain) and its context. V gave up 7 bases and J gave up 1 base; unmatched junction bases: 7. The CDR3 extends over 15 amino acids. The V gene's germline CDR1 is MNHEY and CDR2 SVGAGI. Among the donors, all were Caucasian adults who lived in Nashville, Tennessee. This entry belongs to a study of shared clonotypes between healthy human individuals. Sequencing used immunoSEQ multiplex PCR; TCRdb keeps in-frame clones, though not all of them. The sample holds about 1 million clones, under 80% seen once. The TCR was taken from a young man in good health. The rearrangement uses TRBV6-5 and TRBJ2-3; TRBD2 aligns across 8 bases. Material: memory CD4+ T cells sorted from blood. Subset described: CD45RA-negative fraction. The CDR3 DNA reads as TGTGCCAGCAACTACGGGGGGGCTGGCACAGATACGCAGTATTTT. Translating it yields CASNYGGAGTDTQYF.